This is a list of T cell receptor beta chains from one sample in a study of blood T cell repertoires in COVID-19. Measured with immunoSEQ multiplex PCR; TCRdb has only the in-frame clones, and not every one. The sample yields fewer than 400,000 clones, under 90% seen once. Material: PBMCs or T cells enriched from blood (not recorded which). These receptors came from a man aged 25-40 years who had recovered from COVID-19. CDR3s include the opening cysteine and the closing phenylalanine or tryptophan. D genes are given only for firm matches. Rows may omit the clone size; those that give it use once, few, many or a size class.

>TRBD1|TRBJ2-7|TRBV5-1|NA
CASSRDSTYEQYF
TGCGCCAGCAGCCGGGACAGTACCTACGAGCAGTACTTC
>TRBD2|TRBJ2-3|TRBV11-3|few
CASSLEGSPSGIQHTQYF
TGTGCCAGCAGCTTAGAGGGCTCCCCTAGCGGGATCCAGCATACGCAGTATTTT
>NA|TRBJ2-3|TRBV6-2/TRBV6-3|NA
CASSKYRDTQYF
TGTGCCAGCAGCAAGTACAGAGATACGCAGTATTTT
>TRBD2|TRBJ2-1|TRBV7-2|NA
CASSLMAGGVKEEQFF
TGTGCCAGCAGCCTGATGGCGGGAGGGGTGAAGGAGGAGCAGTTCTTC
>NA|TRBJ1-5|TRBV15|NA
CATSRAYSNQPQHF
TGTGCCACCAGCAGAGCCTATAGCAATCAGCCCCAGCATTTT
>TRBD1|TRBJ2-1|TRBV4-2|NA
CASSPGQGPGHNEQFF
TGTGCCAGCAGCCCGGGACAGGGTCCGGGCCACAATGAGCAGTTCTTC
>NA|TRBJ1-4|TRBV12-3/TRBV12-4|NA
CASSLQGYEKLFF
TGTGCCAGCAGCCTACAGGGATACGAAAAACTGTTTTTT
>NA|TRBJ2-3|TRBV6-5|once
CASRLRGSTDTQYF
TGTGCCAGCAGACTAAGAGGTTCCACAGATACGCAGTATTTT
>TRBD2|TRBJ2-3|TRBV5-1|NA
CASSLGGGGTTDTQYF
TGCGCCAGCAGCTTGGGGGGCGGGGGGACCACAGATACGCAGTATTTT
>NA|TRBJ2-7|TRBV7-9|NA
CASSSYGTPPYEQYF
TGTGCCAGCAGTTCGTACGGGACACCACCCTACGAGCAGTACTTC
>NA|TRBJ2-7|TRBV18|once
CASSPYPLTDEQYF
TGTGCCAGCTCACCTTATCCCCTAACGGACGAGCAGTACTTC
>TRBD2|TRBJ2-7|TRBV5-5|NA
CASSSGGLAGVYEQYF
TGTGCCAGCAGCTCCGGGGGATTAGCGGGAGTCTACGAGCAGTACTTC
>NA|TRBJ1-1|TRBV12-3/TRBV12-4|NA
CASSLGPITEAFF
TGTGCCAGCAGCTTGGGGCCGATCACTGAAGCTTTCTTT
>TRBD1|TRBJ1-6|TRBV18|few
CASSPPGQGLYSPLHF
TGTGCCAGCTCACCACCGGGACAGGGGCTTTATTCACCCCTCCACTTT
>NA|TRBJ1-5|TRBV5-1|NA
CASSLDSLNQPQHF
TGCGCCAGCAGCTTGGACAGCCTCAATCAGCCCCAGCATTTT
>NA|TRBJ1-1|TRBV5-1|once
CASSFFSENTEAFF
TGCGCCAGCAGCTTCTTCTCAGAGAACACTGAAGCTTTCTTT
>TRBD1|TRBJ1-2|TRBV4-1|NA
CASSQPHRGSLEWGYTF
TGCGCCAGCAGCCAGCCACACAGGGGGAGCTTGGAATGGGGCTACACCTTC
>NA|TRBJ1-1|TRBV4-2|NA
CASSPTRWNTEAFF
TGTGCCAGCAGCCCTACCCGGTGGAACACTGAAGCTTTCTTT
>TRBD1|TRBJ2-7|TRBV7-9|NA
CASSLATGIEQYF
TGTGCCAGCAGCTTAGCGACAGGGATAGAGCAGTACTTC
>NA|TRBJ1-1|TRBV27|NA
CASSLSLQERGMNTEAFF
TGTGCCAGCAGTTTATCCCTACAGGAGCGGGGAATGAACACTGAAGCTTTCTTT
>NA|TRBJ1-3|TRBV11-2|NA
CASSPSTLGPGNTIYF
TGTGCCAGCAGCCCTAGCACCCTAGGTCCTGGAAACACCATATATTTT
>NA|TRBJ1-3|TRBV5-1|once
CASSLESLSGAGNTIYF
TGCGCCAGCAGCTTGGAATCCTTATCAGGGGCTGGAAACACCATATATTTT